What follows is one T cell receptor beta chain and its context. The target antigen is unknown. Naive CD8 populations comprised CD45RO-negative cells positively selected for CCR7, excluding terminally differentiated effector memory CD45RA+ cells. Germline values: CDR1 SGHVS, CDR2 FNYEAQ. This CDR3 contains 15 residues. Trimming pared 4 bases from V and 5 bases from J, leaving 17 bases between. This entry is derived from a study of shared clonotypes between healthy human individuals. Overall study results and limits: The study found lower generation probabilities in non-shared clonotypes than in those shared by all four donors. Sharing of clonotypes among donors was expected to vary with sequencing depth.

In the sorted-subset replicate PCRs, approximately 200 ng DNA, around 30,000 T cell genomes, was used. Method: immunoSEQ multiplex PCR; TCRdb's copy keeps in-frame clones and lacks some. The data contain around 700,000 clones, 92% of them seen just once; the ten biggest clones take up more than 20%. Specimen: naive CD8+ T cells sorted from blood. The V call is TRBV7-6, the J call TRBJ2-5, with D perhaps TRBD2 (6 bases). The clonotype comes from a man younger than 45 in good health. CDR3 region: CASSSRLVRMETQYF. The CDR3 region has the DNA TGTGCCAGCAGCTCGCGACTAGTAAGGATGGAGACCCAGTACTTC.